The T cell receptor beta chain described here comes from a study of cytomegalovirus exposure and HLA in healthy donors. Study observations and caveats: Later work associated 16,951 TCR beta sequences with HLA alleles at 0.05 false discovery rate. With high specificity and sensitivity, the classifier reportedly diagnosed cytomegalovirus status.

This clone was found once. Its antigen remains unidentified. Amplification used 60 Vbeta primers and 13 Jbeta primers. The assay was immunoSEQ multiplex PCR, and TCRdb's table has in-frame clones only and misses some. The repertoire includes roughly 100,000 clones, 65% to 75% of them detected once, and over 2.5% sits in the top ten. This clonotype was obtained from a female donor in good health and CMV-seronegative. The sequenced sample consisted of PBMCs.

CDR3 sequence: CASSFRGARGEKLFF. CDR3 in DNA: TGTGCCAGCAGCTTCCGGGGAGCCCGAGGGGAAAAACTGTTTTTT. The V call is TRBV7-9, the J call TRBJ1-4; D is unresolved. The length of the CDR3 is 15 residues. CDR1 and CDR2 (germline): SEHNR, FQNEAQ (reference sequence). The V and J ends lost 3 bases and 8 bases respectively, with 16 bases between them.